This T cell receptor (beta chain) was observed in a study of blood T cells in healthy people across ages. This clonotype was seen once. There are 15 residues in the CDR3. From germline, CDR1 is SGHTA and CDR2 FQGNSA. Trimming removed 5 bases from V and 2 bases from J, with 15 bases in between. Together with a sample-barcoded 5' primer, a J-beta primer mix was included in a second PCR lasting roughly 6 to 12 cycles. MiXCR, applied by TCRdb to the 5' RACE reads, yields one record per CDR3 protein. The data show approximately 960,000 distinct CDR3 sequences, about 27% seen once. This same sample was also part of a study on T cells of mothers and their children.

V and J are TRBV7-2 and TRBJ1-2; D is perhaps TRBD1 (5 bases). This clonotype was sampled from a woman between 40 and 55 years old in good health. The sequenced sample consisted of blood. Here the CDR3 reads CASSRGGVLNYGYTF. The DNA of the CDR3 is TGTGCCAGCAGCAGAGGAGGGGTTTTGAACTATGGCTACACCTTC. Supplemented by reference TRBV7-2 and TRBJ1-2, the full variable domain reads GAGVSQSPSNKVTEKGKDVELRCDPISGHTALYWYRQSLGQGLEFLIYFQGNSAPDKSGLPSDRFSAERTGGSVSTLTIQRTQQEDSAVYLCASSRGGVLNYGYTFGSGTRLTVV.